Below are 16 T cell receptor beta chains sequenced from a single sample in a study of CD4+ T cells in melanoma. Sequenced by immunoSEQ multiplex PCR; TCRdb stores in-frame clones only, minus some. This sample carries 10,000 or so clones, around 70% of them seen once, and the ten largest clones take about 14%. The sequenced sample consisted of cells from a culture (not recorded whether cultured in vitro). Receptor source: a human donor with melanoma.

The chain links TRBV5-1 to TRBJ2-3; a weak D match, TRBD2 (5 bases). The germline V gene encodes CDR1 SGHRS and CDR2 YFSETQ. This CDR3 region has 16 residues. Trimming cost V 0 bases and J 0 bases, with 11 bases left between them. The CDR3 spells CASSLGLTPSTDTQYF. The CDR3, as DNA: TGCGCCAGCAGCTTGGGACTAACCCCTAGCACAGATACGCAGTATTTT.

The rearrangement joins TRBV10-3 to TRBJ1-4; no firm D call. The CDR3 is 15 amino acids. Germline V gives CDR1 ENHRY, CDR2 SYGVKD. V was pared by 10 bases and J by 3 bases, with 18 bases between. Written as DNA, the CDR3 is TGTGCCACTCGCGGGGTAGTGAGCCCTAATGAAAAACTGTTTTTT. This sequence encodes CATRGVVSPNEKLFF.

This clone was recorded a few times. This sequence joins TRBV2 and TRBJ1-2; D is possibly TRBD1 (5 bases). Trimming removed 8 bases at V and 7 bases at J, with 23 bases between. Per the germline V gene, CDR1 is SNHLY and CDR2 is FYNNEI. The CDR3 extends over 15 amino acids. The CDR3 here is CASWSGRASKAGYTF. Written as DNA, the CDR3 is TGTGCCAGCTGGTCGGGACGGGCCTCCAAGGCTGGCTACACCTTC.

This clone was detected a few times. The CDR3 sequence is CASSEGRTISYGYTF. The CDR3 DNA sequence: TGTGCCAGCAGTGAAGGCAGGACAATTAGCTATGGCTACACCTTC. The J gene is TRBJ1-2, the V gene TRBV2, with D possibly being TRBD1 (5 bases). V lost 1 base and J lost 4, with 13 bases in between. Germline V gene sequence: CDR1 SNHLY, CDR2 FYNNEI. The CDR3 covers 15 residues.

This chain connects TRBV27 to TRBJ2-3, with D perhaps matching TRBD1 or TRBD2 (5 bases each). CDR3 size: 13 residues. Trimming removed 6 bases at V and 6 bases at J, with 13 bases between. Germline CDR1 is MNHEY and CDR2 is SMNVEV (reference sequence). CDR3 residues: CASRTSGTDTQYF. The CDR3, as DNA: TGTGCCAGCAGGACCTCGGGGACGGATACGCAGTATTTT.

This clone was seen only a few times. The V and J genes are TRBV27 and TRBJ2-2; 9 bases are a match to TRBD2. Trimming removed 5 bases from V and 1 base from J; junction bases left unmatched: 5. Germline lookup yields CDR1 MNHEY and CDR2 SMNVEV (reference sequence). CDR3 length: 16 residues. This chain's CDR3 is CASSNKRGVNTGELFF. CDR3 in DNA: TGTGCCAGCAGTAACAAGCGGGGGGTGAACACCGGGGAGCTGTTTTTT.

CDR3 in DNA: TGTGCCAGCAGTTTATTGGGCCGGGGTCTTAACTATGGCTACACCTTC. This sequence encodes CASSLLGRGLNYGYTF. The V call is TRBV27, the J call TRBJ1-2; D ambiguous. The germline V and J ends were trimmed by 1 base and 1 base, with 13 bases remaining between them. CDR3 length equals 16 residues. Germline V CDR1 and CDR2: MNHEY, SMNVEV (reference sequence).

The chain uses TRBV5-1 and TRBJ1-2; TRBD1 matches at 9 bases. The CDR3 has 16 residues. The V and J ends lost 5 bases and 0 bases, in that order; junction bases with no gene match: 8. Germline values: CDR1 SGHRS, CDR2 YFSETQ. In DNA, the CDR3 is TGCGCCAGCAGGGCCGGGACAGGGAGGGCTAACTATGGCTACACCTTC. It codes for CASRAGTGRANYGYTF.

The chain combines TRBV12-5 with TRBJ1-2; TRBD1 agrees at 8 bases. The germline V gene encodes CDR1 LGHNT and CDR2 FRNRAP. The junction had 6 bases not matched to a gene; V was cut back by 6 bases and J by 6 bases. The CDR3 is 13 residues long. The CDR3 DNA reads TGTGCTAGTGGCCGAGAGACAGGGGATGGCTACACCTTC. This translates into CASGRETGDGYTF. The variable domain in full, completed from reference TRBV12-5 and TRBJ1-2, reads DARVTQTPRHKVTEMGQEVTMRCQPILGHNTVFWYRQTMMQGLELLAYFRNRAPLDDSGMPKDRFSAEMPDATLATLKIQPSEPRDSAVYFCASGRETGDGYTFGSGTRLTVV.

This rearrangement joins TRBV7-9 to TRBJ1-1, with 7 bases lining up with TRBD1. Per the germline V gene, CDR1 is SEHNR and CDR2 is FQNEAQ (reference sequence). The CDR3 is 14 amino acids. The ends lost 4 bases at V and 1 base at J; junction bases unmatched: 3. CDR3 DNA sequence: TGTGCCAGCAGCTCGCGGGACAGGAACACTGAAGCTTTCTTT. This encodes CASSSRDRNTEAFF.

This clone was seen a single time. This rearrangement joins TRBV2 to TRBJ2-1; 8 positions match TRBD1. The germline V gene has CDR1 SNHLY and CDR2 FYNNEI. The ends lost 8 bases at V and 2 bases at J; junction bases unmatched: 8. The CDR3 is 15 residues long. CDR3 in DNA: TGTGCCAGCGACAGGGGCTGGGATACCTACAATGAGCAGTTCTTC. It translates to CASDRGWDTYNEQFF. Filled out from reference TRBV2 and TRBJ2-1, the complete variable domain reads EPEVTQTPSHQVTQMGQEVILRCVPISNHLYFYWYRQILGQKVEFLVSFYNNEISEKSEIFDDQFSVERPDGSNFTLKIRSTKLEDSAMYFCASDRGWDTYNEQFFGPGTRLTVL.

DNA of the CDR3: TGTGCCAGCTCACCACGGACAGGGGTTGGCTATGGCTACACCTTC. The encoded protein is CASSPRTGVGYGYTF. This chain joins TRBV18 and TRBJ1-2, with 9 bases lining up with TRBD1. Germline V gene lookup returns CDR1 KGHSH and CDR2 LQKENI. The CDR3 loop spans 15 amino acids. With V trimmed by 1 base and J by 4 bases, 4 bases remained unmatched.

This chain connects TRBV4-1 to TRBJ2-2; 10 bases agree with TRBD2. With V trimmed by 0 bases and J by 6 bases, 7 bases remained unmatched. Germline CDR1 MGHRA, CDR2 YSYEKL. This CDR3 spans 17 amino acids. CDR3 sequence (DNA): TGCGCCAGCAGCCAAGAGTGGAGCGGGGGGGCCCCCGGGGAGCTGTTTTTT. This codes for CASSQEWSGGAPGELFF.

The chain joins TRBV5-8 to TRBJ1-5; D unclear. The germline gives CDR1 SGHTS, CDR2 YDEGEE. Trimming took 1 base from V and 5 from J, leaving 10 bases between them. This CDR3 is built from 14 residues. CDR3: CASSLYRAYQPQHF. The CDR3 bases are TGTGCCAGCAGCTTGTACAGAGCCTATCAGCCCCAGCATTTT.

The V gene is TRBV27, the J gene TRBJ1-6; D not certain. Per germline, CDR1 MNHEY and CDR2 SMNVEV (reference sequence). The CDR3 runs to 14 residues. The V gene lost 4 bases and the J gene lost 4 bases, with 8 bases spanning the gap. The CDR3 DNA follows: TGTGCCAGCAGTTCTGAGGGTTATAATTCACCCCTCCACTTT. Its protein is CASSSEGYNSPLHF.

This clone appeared a few times. The chain is built from TRBV6-5 and TRBJ1-5; 7 bases align to TRBD1. The ends lost 6 bases at V and 3 bases at J; junction bases unmatched: 8. The germline V gene encodes CDR1 MNHEY and CDR2 SVGAGI. CDR3 length equals 15 residues. CDR3 residues: CASRGTALANQPQHF. The CDR3 region has the DNA TGTGCCAGCAGGGGGACAGCGTTGGCCAATCAGCCCCAGCATTTT.